The text below deals with one T cell receptor (beta chain). Other DNA sequences from this sample encode an identical CDR3 as well. The record originates from a study of shared clonotypes between healthy human individuals. The naive CD8 subset, CD45RO-negative cells positively selected for CCR7, excluded terminally differentiated effector memory CD45RA+ cells. Some clones are missing from TCRdb's copy, which holds only in-frame ones; the method was immunoSEQ multiplex PCR. The table records more than 2 million clones, just under 95% of them present only once. V lost 3 bases to trimming and J lost 5 bases, with 7 bases between them. CDR1 and CDR2 from the germline V gene are LGHNT and FRNRAP. There are 12 residues in the CDR3.

The sequenced material came from naive CD8+ T cells sorted from blood. V and J are TRBV12-5 and TRBJ1-2; D possibly corresponds to TRBD1 (6 bases). The receptor was isolated from a man aged 18 to 29 in good health. The CDR3 DNA follows: TGTGCTAGTGGTTTAGGGGGGTATGGCTACACCTTC. Protein product: CASGLGGYGYTF.